This T cell receptor beta chain was identified during a study of shared clonotypes between healthy human individuals. CDR1 and CDR2 (germline): SGHAT, FQNNGV. The CDR3 has 13 residues. Trimming left V 1 base short and J 3 bases short, with 6 bases between. Sequenced by immunoSEQ multiplex PCR; TCRdb stores in-frame clones only, minus some. Of roughly 1,000,000 clones in the sample, approximately 78% were seen once. The specimen sequenced was memory CD4+ T cells from PBMCs. Subset meaning: CD45RA-negative fraction. This TCR was sampled from a man aged 18 to 29 in good health. Some clones in this sample may be carry-over from other donors' samples. V and J are TRBV11-2 and TRBJ1-2; D call uncertain. CDR3 nucleotides: TGTGCCAGCAGCTTAGTATACGACTATGGCTACACCTTC. Translating gives CASSLVYDYGYTF.